The clone carrying this T cell receptor (beta chain) was detected ten times or more. These data originate in a study of blood T cells in healthy people across ages. Study-wide context: Capturing about one barcoded beta molecule per two T cells was achieved by template switching.

Drawing of peripheral blood yielded ten milliliters from each donor. Alongside a J-beta primer mix, a sample-barcoded 5' primer served in a second PCR lasting roughly 6 to 11 cycles. MiXCR, applied by TCRdb to the 5' RACE reads, yields one record per CDR3 protein. The sample holds more than 500,000 distinct CDR3 sequences; about 25% are singletons and the top ten take approximately 3.6%. These data were also reused for a study on T cells of mothers and their children. That publication notes: Material was donated by three healthy Caucasian mothers and their six children.

Input material: blood. This TCR came from a boy between 2 and 10 years old in good health.

CDR3: CASSQEGTSGTDTQYF. As DNA, the CDR3 is TGCGCCAGCAGCCAAGAAGGGACTAGCGGAACAGATACGCAGTATTTT. The chain joins TRBV4-3 to TRBJ2-3; 11 bases fit TRBD2. J lost 3 bases, V lost 0 bases, and 2 bases had no gene match. Germline V gene data show CDR1 as LGHNA and CDR2 as YSLEER. CDR3 length equals 16 residues.